This TCR beta chain is drawn from a study of CD8+ T cells in alopecia areata. Notes on the study in general: Sequencing of scalp samples also captures resident alphabeta T cells of normal skin.

This sample's treatment: oral pan-JAK inhibitor, 5-10 mg twice daily. Peripheral blood and lesional scalp punch biopsies came from alopecia areata patients. About this clone: Its antigen remains unidentified.

After isolation, RNA underwent reverse transcription to generate cDNA as the sequencing template. Method: immunoSEQ multiplex PCR; TCRdb's copy keeps in-frame clones and lacks some. Of about 140,000 clones detected, 50% to 65% appear once; the ten largest clones hold less than 20%. The source was CD8+ T cells sorted from blood, collected at week 4, from a patient treated with tofacitinib. The clonotype originates from a human donor with alopecia areata.

DNA of the CDR3: TGTGCCAGCAGCACCCAAAAGGACGCATCAACCTTTGAAAAACTGTTTTTT. Translated, it gives CASSTQKDASTFEKLFF. The chain has TRBV7-9 and TRBJ1-4; no reliable D call. In germline, CDR1 is SEHNR, CDR2 FQNEAQ (reference sequence). Trimming removed 5 bases at V and 7 bases at J, with 23 bases between. The CDR3 has 17 residues.